The T cell receptor beta chain described here comes from a study of CD8 T cells in Susac syndrome. Germline CDR1 DFQATT, CDR2 SNEGSKA (reference sequence). V was trimmed by 2 bases and J by 2 bases, leaving 15 bases between them. This CDR3 region has 15 residues. Sequencing of TCR beta was performed on blood CD8+ T cells and on blood CD4+ T cells. Reverse transcription of about 0.5 to 1 ug RNA was carried out with random hexamers. TCRdb independently ran MiXCR on the immunoSEQ multiplex PCR reads; one entry per CDR3 protein. The repertoire holds under 550,000 distinct CDR3 sequences, with around 83% as singletons.

The chain couples TRBV20-1 to TRBJ2-5; D is ambiguous. Specimen: CD8+ T cells from PBMCs. This TCR derives from a human donor with multiple sclerosis. The CDR3 reads CSARLRGDWQETQYF. CDR3 nucleotide sequence: TGCAGTGCTAGATTGCGTGGCGATTGGCAAGAGACCCAGTACTTC.